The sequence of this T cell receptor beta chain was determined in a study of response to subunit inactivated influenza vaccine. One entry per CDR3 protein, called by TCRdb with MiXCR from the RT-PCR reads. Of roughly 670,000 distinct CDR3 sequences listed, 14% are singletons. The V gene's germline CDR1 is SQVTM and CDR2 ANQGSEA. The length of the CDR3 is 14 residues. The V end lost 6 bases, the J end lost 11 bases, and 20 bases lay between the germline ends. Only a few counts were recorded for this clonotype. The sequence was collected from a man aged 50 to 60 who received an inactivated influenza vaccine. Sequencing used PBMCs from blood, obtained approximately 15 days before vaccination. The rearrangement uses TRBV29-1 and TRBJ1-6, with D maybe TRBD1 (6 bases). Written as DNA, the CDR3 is TGCAGCGTGTCGACAGGCCCCCCGGGGACACCCCTCCACTTT. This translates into CSVSTGPPGTPLHF. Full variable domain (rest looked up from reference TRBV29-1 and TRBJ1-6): SAVISQKPSRDICQRGTSLTIQCQVDSQVTMMFWYRQQPGQSLTLIATANQGSEATYESGFVIDKFPISRPNLTFSTLTVSNMSPEDSSIYLCSVSTGPPGTPLHFGNGTRLTVT.